What follows are 2 T cell receptor beta chains derived from one specimen sequenced in a study of cytotoxic CD8 clonotypes in ibrutinib-treated CLL. Clones were sequenced by immunoSEQ multiplex PCR, and TCRdb holds only the in-frame ones, with some missing. The sample has 250,000 to 350,000 clones, around 77% seen once; the top ten hold about 5.7%. Specimen: PBMCs, collected at disease progression, from a patient treated with ibrutinib. These receptors all come from a human donor with chronic lymphocytic leukemia.

This clone was recorded only once. The J gene is TRBJ2-7, the V gene TRBV7-6; tentative D call: TRBD1 (6 bases). Germline V gene sequence: CDR1 SGHVS, CDR2 FNYEAQ. Trimming shortened V by 6 bases and J by 5 bases, and 26 bases separated the two germline ends. This CDR3 contains 17 residues. The CDR3 bases are TGTGCCAGCAGTTTACGGCCCCAGGGGTATAAGGTCCACGAGCAGTACTTC. It yields the protein CASSLRPQGYKVHEQYF.

This clone appeared a few times. The chain has TRBV5-1 and TRBJ2-5; 13 bases align to TRBD2. The CDR3 covers 16 residues. The ends lost 4 bases at V and 2 bases at J; junction bases unmatched: 5. Per the germline V gene, CDR1 is SGHRS and CDR2 is YFSETQ. The CDR3 region is CASSVGTSGIQETQYF. DNA for the CDR3: TGCGCCAGCAGCGTAGGGACTAGCGGGATTCAAGAGACCCAGTACTTC.